This entry features one TCR beta chain sequence. Its matching antigen is unknown. This entry belongs to a study of cytomegalovirus exposure and HLA in healthy donors. Study findings and constraints: CMV serostatus was the sole immune exposure information available. HLA alleles were associated with 15,000 to 20,000 TCR beta sequences in a later analysis at 0.05 false discovery rate. There were over 150 TCR beta chains listed as cytomegalovirus-associated.

PCR used 60 Vbeta primers and 13 Jbeta primers. The data were produced by immunoSEQ multiplex PCR, yet TCRdb's version contains in-frame clones alone and is incomplete. This sample has about 89,000 clones, with around 59% found just once. The ends lost 4 bases at V and 3 bases at J; junction bases unmatched: 9. This CDR3 comprises 16 residues. Germline V CDR1 and CDR2: SGHDT, YYEEEE. Donors counted as nominally healthy when sampled, yet unrecorded immune exposures were likely. The chain links TRBV5-6 to TRBJ2-7; TRBD2 matches 11 bases. This TCR derives from a human donor in good health. Input material: PBMCs. CDR3 DNA: TGTGCCAGCAGCCGACCGACTAGCGGGGCCCACTACGAGCAGTACTTC. This translates into CASSRPTSGAHYEQYF.